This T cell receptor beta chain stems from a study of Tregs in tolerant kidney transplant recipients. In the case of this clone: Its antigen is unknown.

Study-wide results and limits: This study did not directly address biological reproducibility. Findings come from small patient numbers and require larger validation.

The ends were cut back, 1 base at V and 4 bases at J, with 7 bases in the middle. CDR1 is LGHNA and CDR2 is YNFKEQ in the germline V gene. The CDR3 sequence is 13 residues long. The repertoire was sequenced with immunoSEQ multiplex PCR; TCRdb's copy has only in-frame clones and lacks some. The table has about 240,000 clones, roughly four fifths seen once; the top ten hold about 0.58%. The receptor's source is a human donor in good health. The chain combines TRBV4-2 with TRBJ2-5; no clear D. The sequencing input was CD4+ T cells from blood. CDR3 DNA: TGTGCCAGCAGCCAAGTCTTAGCAGAGACCCAGTACTTC. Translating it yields CASSQVLAETQYF.